The text below deals with one T cell receptor (beta chain). Its antigen is not identified. The data derive from a study of T cells after yellow fever vaccination. For the study at large: Fractions containing few cells were prepared with SMART-Seq v4 Ultra Low Input.

From germline, CDR1 is LNHDA and CDR2 SQIVND (reference sequence). CDR3 length equals 13 residues. V lost 5 bases and J lost 4, with 8 bases in between. Study results and caveats: Peaking on day 5 versus 15, the secondary response was faster but weaker.

TCRdb reanalysed the 5' RACE reads using MiXCR and keeps one entry per CDR3 protein. Among about 330,000 distinct CDR3 sequences listed, around 6.8% were seen once. The sample in question was PBMCs, obtained roughly 45 days after the first yellow fever vaccination. This TCR was recovered from a man younger than 35 who received the YFV17D yellow fever vaccine. The chain employs TRBV19 and TRBJ2-2; D is unresolved. The CDR3 loop reads CASSRAITGELFF. The CDR3 nucleotides read TGTGCCAGTAGTCGGGCGATCACCGGGGAGCTGTTTTTT.